Shown below are 12 T cell receptor beta chains from a single sample sequenced in a study of T-cell reconstitution after alpha-beta-depleted transplantation in children. Preparation of the TCRbeta library involved a method that used unique molecular identifiers. TCRdb redid the calling of the PCR reads with MiXCR, one entry per CDR3 protein. The profile shows fewer than 350,000 distinct CDR3 sequences, around 10% of them singletons. Here the sequenced sample was PBMCs, taken before TCRalphabeta/CD19-depleted stem cell transplant. The receptor source for this set is a boy under three years old with acute myeloid leukemia, due to receive a stem cell transplant.

This rearrangement joins TRBV29-1 to TRBJ2-5; TRBD1 matches 10 bases. Germline CDR1 SQVTM, CDR2 ANQGSEA. Trimming took 5 bases from V and 8 from J; bases not matched to a gene: 2. This CDR3 is 11 amino acids long. The chain's CDR3 is CSVWDRGTQYF. Here the CDR3 DNA reads TGCAGCGTTTGGGACAGGGGTACCCAGTACTTC.

This clonotype was recorded at least ten times. The chain joins TRBV5-1 to TRBJ2-7, with D possibly TRBD2 on 5 matching bases. V gave up 5 bases and J gave up 4 bases, with 13 bases separating them. CDR1 SGHRS and CDR2 YFSETQ come from the germline V gene. The CDR3 is 13 residues long. The CDR3, as DNA: TGCGCCAGCAGTTTCCCGAGGGCTTACGAGCAGTACTTC. As protein: CASSFPRAYEQYF.

The chain links TRBV4-3 to TRBJ1-4; D is undetermined. Deletions cut 0 bases from V and 7 bases from J, with 15 bases between. The CDR3 is made up of 16 amino acids. CDR1 is LGHNA and CDR2 is YSLEER in the germline V gene. CDR3 bases: TGCGCCAGCAGCCAAGATCTGGGAGGTTCGGGTGAAAAACTGTTTTTT. It codes for CASSQDLGGSGEKLFF.

This clonotype was observed many times. V is TRBV7-2 and J is TRBJ2-5, with 10 bases aligning to TRBD2. Losses at the gene ends were 5 bases for V and 4 bases for J; bases not matched to a gene: 4. This CDR3 is built from 14 residues. CDR1 is SGHTA, CDR2 FQGNSA, per germline. For the CDR3, the DNA is TGTGCCAGCAGCGTAGGACTAGCGGTAGAGACCCAGTACTTC. It translates to CASSVGLAVETQYF. The full variable domain, rest sourced from reference TRBV7-2 and TRBJ2-5, is GAGVSQSPSNKVTEKGKDVELRCDPISGHTALYWYRQSLGQGLEFLIYFQGNSAPDKSGLPSDRFSAERTGGSVSTLTIQRTQQEDSAVYLCASSVGLAVETQYFGPGTRLLVL.

This clonotype appeared a few times. The chain couples TRBV29-1 to TRBJ2-7; possibly TRBD2 for D (6 bases). CDR3 size: 12 residues. Looked up from germline, CDR1 is SQVTM and CDR2 is ANQGSEA. The ends were cut back, 5 bases at V and 2 bases at J, with 10 bases in the middle. As DNA, the CDR3 is TGCAGCGTTCTTAGCGGTGCCTACGAGCAGTACTTC. It yields the protein CSVLSGAYEQYF.

There are many counts of this clonotype. The chain has TRBV28 and TRBJ2-1; TRBD1 aligns across 9 bases. This CDR3 contains 11 residues. Germline CDR1 is MDHEN and CDR2 is SYDVKM. With V trimmed by 9 bases and J by 13 bases, 7 bases remained unmatched. As DNA, the CDR3 is TGTGCCAGTATGACAGGGGGTGCTCAGTTCTTC. This gives the protein CASMTGGAQFF.

About this clonotype itself: At one of its ends the junction is not consistent with the germline gene, which may arise from a read error. The chain combines TRBV18 with TRBJ2-5; either TRBD1 or TRBD2 may supply D (5 bases each). CDR3 size: 16 residues. Germline CDR1 and CDR2: KGHSH and LQKENI. CDR3: CASSPPMGEEEETQYF. CDR3 nucleotides: TGTGCCAGCTCGCCACCGATGGGGGAAGAAGAAGAGACCCAGTACTTC.

This clonotype was detected many times. The chain uses TRBV4-3 and TRBJ2-7; 8 nucleotides align to TRBD1. The CDR3 extends over 12 amino acids. Losses at the gene ends were 2 bases for V and 7 bases for J; bases not matched to a gene: 1. Germline V gene sequence: CDR1 LGHNA, CDR2 YSLEER. Here the CDR3 DNA reads TGCGCCAGCAGCCAAAGGACAGGGGAGCAGTACTTC. This gives the protein CASSQRTGEQYF.

This clonotype came up many times. DNA for the CDR3: TGTGCCATCAGTGAGAGGGAGGGACTGAACACTGAAGCTTTCTTT. Protein: CAISEREGLNTEAFF. V gene TRBV10-3 combines with J gene TRBJ1-1; D possibly corresponds to TRBD1 (5 bases). The CDR3 sequence is 15 residues long. V dropped 2 bases and J dropped 0 bases, with 10 bases sitting between them. Germline-derived CDR1 and CDR2 are ENHRY and SYGVKD.

V gene TRBV28 combines with J gene TRBJ2-7, with unresolved D. V lost 1 base and J lost 0, with 10 bases in between. The CDR3 is 15 amino acids. CDR1 is MDHEN, CDR2 SYDVKM, per germline. CDR3 DNA: TGTGCCAGCAGTTTATTTCGCGGATTCTCCTACGAGCAGTACTTC. Encoded protein: CASSLFRGFSYEQYF.

This clonotype was observed many times. This rearrangement joins TRBV6-2 or TRBV6-3 to TRBJ2-7; no definite D call. The CDR3 is 11 residues long. CDR1 MNHEY and CDR2 SVGEGT come from the germline V gene. V was trimmed by 5 bases and J by 12 bases, leaving 14 bases between them. For the CDR3, the DNA is TGTGCCAGCAGTGGACCCGGGCGGACGTACTTC. This translates into CASSGPGRTYF.

In its sample, this clonotype was seen many times. V usage is TRBV12-3 or TRBV12-4 and J usage is TRBJ2-3; 9 nucleotides match TRBD1. The CDR3 covers 16 residues. The J segment lost 3 bases and the V segment lost 5 bases, leaving 9 bases of the junction unmatched. The CDR3 sequence is CASSPRGQGRTDTQYF. In nucleotides, the CDR3 is TGTGCCAGCAGTCCCCGGGGACAGGGACGTACAGATACGCAGTATTTT.